This entry lists 16 T cell receptor beta chains sequenced from one sample in a study of cytomegalovirus exposure and HLA in healthy donors (dated by TCRdb to the late 2010s). The library was prepared using the immunoSEQ multiplex PCR assay. For the multiplex PCR, a mixture combining 60 forward primers for TCR Vbeta segments and 13 reverse primers for TCR Jbeta segments was used. TCRdb re-hosts the immuneACCESS table, in-frame sequences only. Its copies lack some clones; in the studies checked, an unresolved V gene accounts for under half of them, and the cause for the rest is not known. For this sample there are about 90,000 clones; approximately 69% appear just once. Of the sample, 20% to 25% is held by the ten largest clones. Sequenced: PBMCs. These receptor sequences come from a man aged 25-40 years in good health and CMV-seropositive.

V is TRBV27 and J is TRBJ1-4; TRBD1 aligns across 7 bases. The V gene end was trimmed by 5 bases and the J gene end by 0 bases; junction bases not matched to a gene: 6. This CDR3 is built from 16 residues. The V gene's germline CDR1 is MNHEY and CDR2 SMNVEV (reference sequence). CDR3 sequence: CASSTDRTTTNEKLFF. The CDR3 DNA reads as TGTGCCAGCAGTACGGACAGGACCACAACTAATGAAAAACTGTTTTTT.

CDR3 sequence: CASSQESPGTDEQYF. The DNA of the CDR3 is TGCGCCAGCAGCCAAGAAAGTCCAGGAACCGACGAGCAGTACTTC. This chain joins TRBV4-1 and TRBJ2-7; D not resolved. V lost 0 bases to trimming and J lost 5 bases, with 14 bases between them. The CDR3 has 15 residues. The V gene's germline CDR1 is MGHRA and CDR2 YSYEKL.

The chain combines TRBV7-3 with TRBJ1-1, with D uncertain. Germline V gene sequence: CDR1 SGHTA, CDR2 FQGTGA. Trimming removed 1 base from V and 3 bases from J, with 6 bases in between. The CDR3 covers 13 residues. CDR3 protein: CASSLNSDTEAFF. The CDR3 nucleotides read TGTGCCAGCAGCTTAAATTCGGACACTGAAGCTTTCTTT.

The gene calls are TRBV6-6 and TRBJ1-1, with 11 bases matching TRBD1. This CDR3 region has 15 residues. The V gene end was trimmed by 6 bases and the J gene end by 4 bases; junction bases not matched to a gene: 7. CDR1 and CDR2 (germline): MNHNY, SVGAGI (reference sequence). CDR3: CASRGDRGFSTEAFF. The DNA for the CDR3 is TGTGCCAGCAGGGGGGACAGGGGGTTCAGCACTGAAGCTTTCTTT.

V and J are TRBV7-9 and TRBJ2-7; 9 bases align to TRBD1. Germline loops: CDR1 SEHNR, CDR2 FQNEAQ (reference sequence). The trim removed 7 bases at V and 5 bases at J, leaving 12 bases unmatched. This CDR3 region has 15 residues. The CDR3 DNA follows: TGTGCCAGCAACCGACCCGGGACAGGGCGGGACGAGCAGTACTTC. Translated: CASNRPGTGRDEQYF. The whole variable domain, filled in from reference TRBV7-9 and TRBJ2-7, reads DTGVSQNPRHKITKRGQNVTFRCDPISEHNRLYWYRQTLGQGPEFLTYFQNEAQLEKSRLLSDRFSAERPKGSFSTLEIQRTEQGDSAMYLCASNRPGTGRDEQYFGPGTRLTVT.

The gene calls are TRBV10-3 and TRBJ1-4; 9 bases align to TRBD1. The CDR3 covers 14 residues. V gave up 3 bases and J gave up 8 bases; unmatched junction bases: 4. From germline, CDR1 is ENHRY and CDR2 SYGVKD. CDR3 sequence: CAISDRGQGEKLFF. CDR3 DNA: TGTGCCATCAGTGACCGGGGACAGGGAGAAAAACTGTTTTTT.

V gene TRBV4-3 combines with J gene TRBJ2-1, with 10 bases matching TRBD2. Looked up from germline, CDR1 is LGHNA and CDR2 is YSLEER. J lost 0 bases, V lost 0 bases, and 2 bases had no gene match. The CDR3 covers 17 residues. The CDR3 region is CASSQDPSGSSYNEQFF. As DNA, the CDR3 is TGCGCCAGCAGCCAAGATCCTAGCGGGAGCTCCTACAATGAGCAGTTCTTC.

The chain is built from TRBV11-2 and TRBJ2-7, with 9 bases fitting TRBD1. The CDR3 totals 16 residues. Trimming removed 5 bases from V and 3 bases from J; junction bases left unmatched: 11. CDR1 is SGHAT, CDR2 FQNNGV, per germline. The CDR3 protein is CASSPLRRTGDYEQYF. Written as DNA, the CDR3 is TGTGCCAGCAGCCCTCTCAGAAGGACAGGGGACTACGAGCAGTACTTC.

This chain links TRBV5-1 with TRBJ2-5, with a tentative D call TRBD1 (6 bases). Deletions cut 4 bases from V and 0 bases from J, with 13 bases between. This CDR3 is built from 15 residues. CDR1 is SGHRS, CDR2 YFSETQ, per germline. Written as DNA, the CDR3 is TGCGCCAGCAGCCCGTACAGGGAGTACCAAGAGACCCAGTACTTC. Protein: CASSPYREYQETQYF. Variable domain in full (rest from reference TRBV5-1 and TRBJ2-5): KAGVTQTPRYLIKTRGQQVTLSCSPISGHRSVSWYQQTPGQGLQFLFEYFSETQRNKGNFPGRFSGRQFSNSRSEMNVSTLELGDSALYLCASSPYREYQETQYFGPGTRLLVL.

The chain has TRBV5-1 and TRBJ2-2, with TRBD1 matching 7 bases. The CDR3 runs to 16 residues. The germline CDR1 and CDR2 sequences are SGHRS and YFSETQ. Losses at the gene ends were 0 bases for V and 0 bases for J; bases not matched to a gene: 2. The CDR3 spells CASSLEGTANTGELFF. As DNA, the CDR3 is TGCGCCAGCAGCTTGGAGGGGACAGCGAACACCGGGGAGCTGTTTTTT.

This clone was counted a few times. This chain joins TRBV6-1 and TRBJ1-1, with D possibly matching TRBD1 (5 bases). Trimming removed 7 bases from V and 1 base from J, with 10 bases in between. CDR3 size: 13 residues. From germline, CDR1 is MNHNS and CDR2 SASEGT. CDR3 residues: CASTSTANTEAFF. CDR3 nucleotide sequence: TGTGCCAGCACCTCGACAGCGAACACTGAAGCTTTCTTT.

This chain links TRBV19 with TRBJ1-1, with TRBD1 identical over 8 bases. The CDR3 is made up of 16 amino acids. Germline CDR1 LNHDA, CDR2 SQIVND (reference sequence). The V and J ends lost 3 bases and 6 bases, in that order; junction bases with no gene match: 12. The CDR3 region has the DNA TGTGCCAGTAGTATTAGGCAGGGGGCGCGATCCGCTGAAGCTTTCTTT. The encoded protein is CASSIRQGARSAEAFF.

This clone was seen a single time. The chain combines TRBV5-4 with TRBJ1-2; D is possibly TRBD1 (6 bases). V was shortened by 4 bases and J by 4 bases, with 14 bases between the two germline ends. This CDR3 contains 14 residues. Germline CDR1 SGHNT, CDR2 YYREEE (reference sequence). DNA for the CDR3: TGTGCCAGCAGCGATAAACTGGACAGCTATGGCTACACCTTC. Its translation: CASSDKLDSYGYTF.

The rearrangement joins TRBV11-2 to TRBJ1-1; no firm D call. Germline V gene data show CDR1 as SGHAT and CDR2 as FQNNGV. CDR3 length equals 13 residues. Trimming removed 3 bases at V and 8 bases at J, with 13 bases between. In DNA, the CDR3 is TGTGCCAGCAGCTTCCGGGTCCGGGAGGAAGCTTTCTTT. Translating gives CASSFRVREEAFF.

About this clone: Other DNA variants within this sample encode the same CDR3. J is TRBJ1-4 and V is TRBV7-9, with TRBD1 matching over 8 bases. The CDR3 has 13 residues. Germline lookup yields CDR1 SEHNR and CDR2 FQNEAQ (reference sequence). V dropped 5 bases and J dropped 6; count of bases not matched to a gene: 2. The CDR3 DNA follows: TGTGCCAGCAGCCTGACAGGGGATGAAAAACTGTTTTTT. It codes for CASSLTGDEKLFF. Using reference TRBV7-9 and TRBJ1-4 for the parts outside the CDR3, the full variable domain is DTGVSQNPRHKITKRGQNVTFRCDPISEHNRLYWYRQTLGQGPEFLTYFQNEAQLEKSRLLSDRFSAERPKGSFSTLEIQRTEQGDSAMYLCASSLTGDEKLFFGSGTQLSVL.

The chain couples TRBV5-1 to TRBJ2-2, with a possible D match to TRBD2 (5 bases). Germline V lookup: CDR1 SGHRS, CDR2 YFSETQ. Between the trimmed V and J ends, which lost 4 bases and 2 bases, there was a span of 12 bases. This CDR3 contains 15 residues. CDR3 amino acids: CASSLEDFNTGELFF. The CDR3 region has the DNA TGCGCCAGCAGCCTGGAGGACTTCAACACCGGGGAGCTGTTTTTT.